The following is a TCR beta chain sequence with its context. Its antigen is unknown. This entry is derived from a study of cytomegalovirus exposure and HLA in healthy donors. Points from the study as a whole: Earlier analysis looked at TCR beta V segments, and most were productive about 87% or about 30% of the time. The study had only CMV serostatus as immune exposure information. A few chains tied to CMV proved CMV antigen-specific in vitro.

The CDR3 runs to 15 residues. Germline V gene sequence: CDR1 SGHAT, CDR2 FQNNGV. Trimming removed 0 bases from V and 2 bases from J, with 10 bases in between. At collection, donors were nominally healthy, but unrecorded immune exposures were probable. With 60 Vbeta and 13 Jbeta primers, the PCR was carried out. The protocol was immunoSEQ multiplex PCR, while the TCRdb copy is restricted to in-frame clones and leaves out a portion. The sample includes about 190,000 clones, about 84% of them seen just once. Sample: PBMCs. The receptor's source is a woman in her thirties in good health and CMV-seropositive. The chain employs TRBV11-2 and TRBJ1-2; possibly TRBD1 for D (5 bases). The CDR3 is CASSLDTGTNYGYTF. CDR3 DNA sequence: TGTGCCAGCAGCTTAGATACAGGAACCAACTATGGCTACACCTTC.